Listed below are T cell receptor beta chains from one sample, sequenced in a study of blood T cell repertoires in COVID-19. The data were produced by immunoSEQ multiplex PCR, yet TCRdb's version contains in-frame clones alone and is incomplete. The repertoire holds 200,000 to 300,000 clones, with about 87% as singletons. The sequencing input was peripheral blood. These TCRs come from a human donor in a cohort sampled during active COVID-19. Each CDR3 is given with its conserved first and last residue. D genes are given only for firm matches. A row's size may be missing; if present it is once, few, many or a size class.

D gene: TRBD1
clone size: -
J gene: TRBJ2-7
V gene: TRBV27
CDR3 DNA: TGTGCCAGCAGTTTATCGCCAATAGGACAGGCTTTCTCCTACGAGCAGTACTTC
CDR3 protein: CASSLSPIGQAFSYEQYF

D gene: -
clone size: -
J gene: TRBJ2-5
V gene: TRBV18
CDR3 DNA: TGTGCCAGCTCACTCCGGACAGAACAAGAGACCCAGTACTTC
CDR3 protein: CASSLRTEQETQYF

D gene: -
clone size: -
J gene: TRBJ2-7
V gene: TRBV9
CDR3 DNA: TGTGCCAGCAGCGCGACTAGGGGTACGGGGCGGGCCCACGAGCAGTACTTC
CDR3 protein: CASSATRGTGRAHEQYF

D gene: -
clone size: -
J gene: TRBJ2-1
V gene: TRBV6-1
CDR3 DNA: TGTGCCAGCAGTGAACTTTTTCAGGACAATGAGCAGTTCTTC
CDR3 protein: CASSELFQDNEQFF

D gene: TRBD1
clone size: -
J gene: TRBJ2-6
V gene: TRBV4-3
CDR3 DNA: TGCGCCAGCAGCCAAGGGGGGCGGGGACAGGTACTCCATCCTGGGGCCAACGTCCTGACTTTC
CDR3 protein: CASSQGGRGQVLHPGANVLTF

D gene: -
clone size: few
J gene: TRBJ1-1
V gene: TRBV2
CDR3 DNA: TGTGCCAGCAGTATTACGACAGTAAACACTGAAGCTTTCTTT
CDR3 protein: CASSITTVNTEAFF

D gene: -
clone size: -
J gene: TRBJ1-5
V gene: TRBV4-3
CDR3 DNA: TGCGCCAGCAGCCAAGGGCTCAGGCAGCCCCAGCATTTT
CDR3 protein: CASSQGLRQPQHF

D gene: TRBD1
clone size: few
J gene: TRBJ1-3
V gene: TRBV7-2
CDR3 DNA: TGTGCCAGCAGCCCGACGACAGGGGGCGGAAACACCATATATTTT
CDR3 protein: CASSPTTGGGNTIYF

D gene: -
clone size: few
J gene: TRBJ2-7
V gene: TRBV30
CDR3 DNA: TGTGCCTGGAGCGGGAGCGAGCAGTACTTC
CDR3 protein: CAWSGSEQYF

D gene: -
clone size: -
J gene: TRBJ1-2
V gene: TRBV28
CDR3 DNA: TGTGCCAGCAGTTTTCAATCTAACTATGGCTACACCTTC
CDR3 protein: CASSFQSNYGYTF

D gene: -
clone size: -
J gene: TRBJ2-7
V gene: TRBV14
CDR3 DNA: TGTGCCAGCAACAAAGGCCCGTCGGTTGCTAGCTCCTACGAGCAGTACTTC
CDR3 protein: CASNKGPSVASSYEQYF

D gene: -
clone size: -
J gene: TRBJ2-1
V gene: TRBV6-5
CDR3 DNA: TGTGCCAGCATTGGCCCCCTCTACAATGAGCAGTTCTTC
CDR3 protein: CASIGPLYNEQFF

D gene: -
clone size: -
J gene: TRBJ1-1
V gene: TRBV9
CDR3 DNA: TGTGCCAGCAGCTCGGGAGGGAACACTGAAGCTTTCTTT
CDR3 protein: CASSSGGNTEAFF

D gene: TRBD2
clone size: once
J gene: TRBJ2-3
V gene: TRBV15
CDR3 DNA: TGTGCCACCAGCGGCCCCCGGACTAGCGGGAGCGGGCCAGATACGCAGTATTTT
CDR3 protein: CATSGPRTSGSGPDTQYF

D gene: -
clone size: -
J gene: TRBJ1-1
V gene: TRBV3-1/TRBV3-2
CDR3 DNA: TGTGCCAGCAGCCAAGATGGGCTCCAGAACACTGAAGCTTTCTTT
CDR3 protein: CASSQDGLQNTEAFF

D gene: -
clone size: -
J gene: TRBJ1-2
V gene: TRBV12-3/TRBV12-4
CDR3 DNA: TGTGCCAGCAGTTCCCCAGGGTACTATGGCTACACCTTC
CDR3 protein: CASSSPGYYGYTF

D gene: TRBD1
clone size: once
J gene: TRBJ1-4
V gene: TRBV6-1
CDR3 DNA: TGTGCCAGCAGTGGCCGACTACAGGGGGCTTTTGAAAAACTGTTTTTT
CDR3 protein: CASSGRLQGAFEKLFF

D gene: TRBD2
clone size: -
J gene: TRBJ2-7
V gene: TRBV3-1/TRBV3-2
CDR3 DNA: TGTGCCAGCAGCCCGGGACTAGCGGGTTCCTACGAGCAGTACTTC
CDR3 protein: CASSPGLAGSYEQYF

D gene: TRBD2
clone size: -
J gene: TRBJ2-3
V gene: TRBV5-4
CDR3 DNA: TGTGCCAGCAGCCATGGACTAGCGGGAAGCACAGATACGCAGTATTTT
CDR3 protein: CASSHGLAGSTDTQYF

D gene: -
clone size: -
J gene: TRBJ2-7
V gene: TRBV5-6
CDR3 DNA: TGTGCCAGCAGCTTGGTAGGCGGGGCCGGATCCGAGCAGTACTTC
CDR3 protein: CASSLVGGAGSEQYF

D gene: -
clone size: -
J gene: TRBJ1-4
V gene: TRBV5-1
CDR3 DNA: TGCGCCAGGAAATTCTCAGGGTTCAATGAAAAACTGTTTTTT
CDR3 protein: CARKFSGFNEKLFF

D gene: TRBD1
clone size: -
J gene: TRBJ1-1
V gene: TRBV11-2
CDR3 DNA: TGTGCCAGCAGCTTAGTGCCGTTGTCAGGGGGCCTCGCTGAAGCTTTCTTT
CDR3 protein: CASSLVPLSGGLAEAFF

D gene: TRBD2
clone size: -
J gene: TRBJ2-2
V gene: TRBV15
CDR3 DNA: TGTGCCACCAGCAAAAAAGGCGGGGGGGCCTCCGGGGAGCTGTTTTTT
CDR3 protein: CATSKKGGGASGELFF

D gene: -
clone size: -
J gene: TRBJ2-2
V gene: TRBV5-1
CDR3 DNA: TGCGCCAGCAGCGAGCAGGGTGTGATTGGAACCGGGGAGCTGTTTTTT
CDR3 protein: CASSEQGVIGTGELFF

D gene: TRBD1
clone size: -
J gene: TRBJ1-6
V gene: TRBV7-2
CDR3 DNA: TGTGCCAGCAGCCCCGACGGACAGGGGCGTAGTGCACCCCTCCACTTT
CDR3 protein: CASSPDGQGRSAPLHF

D gene: TRBD1
clone size: -
J gene: TRBJ2-3
V gene: TRBV2
CDR3 DNA: TGTGCCAGCAGTGATCCGGGACAGGGCACAGATACGCAGTATTTT
CDR3 protein: CASSDPGQGTDTQYF

D gene: -
clone size: -
J gene: TRBJ2-3
V gene: TRBV29-1
CDR3 DNA: TGCACCTGTTCTCGGACTTTCACAGATACGCAGTATTTT
CDR3 protein: CTCSRTFTDTQYF

D gene: TRBD2
clone size: -
J gene: TRBJ2-2
V gene: TRBV29-1
CDR3 DNA: TGCAGCGTTCAGCGGGGGGGCCATATCGGGGAGCTGTTTTTT
CDR3 protein: CSVQRGGHIGELFF

D gene: TRBD2
clone size: -
J gene: TRBJ2-7
V gene: TRBV7-2
CDR3 DNA: TGTGCCAGCAGCTTAGGCAAAAGGACTAGCGGAGCCTACTACGAGCAGTACTTC
CDR3 protein: CASSLGKRTSGAYYEQYF